A single sample gave rise to the 15 T cell receptor beta chains below, sequenced in a study of cytomegalovirus exposure and HLA in healthy donors. Vbeta (60) and Jbeta (13) primers were used in the PCR. The protocol was immunoSEQ multiplex PCR, while the TCRdb copy is restricted to in-frame clones and leaves out a portion. The table records about 110,000 clones, over 75% of them present only once. The source material was PBMCs. These receptors were obtained from a man aged 60-69 years in good health and CMV-seronegative.

The J gene is TRBJ1-1, the V gene TRBV7-2; D is ambiguous. The germline gives CDR1 SGHTA, CDR2 FQGNSA. The CDR3 sequence is 13 residues long. The V end lost 3 bases, the J end lost 0 bases, and 5 bases lay between the germline ends. CDR3 residues: CASSFTVNTEAFF. In nucleotides, the CDR3 is TGTGCCAGCAGCTTTACGGTGAACACTGAAGCTTTCTTT.

The rearrangement uses TRBV7-9 and TRBJ1-2, with 9 bases aligning to TRBD1. CDR1 is SEHNR and CDR2 is FQNEAQ in the germline V gene (reference sequence). V lost 6 bases, J lost 1 base, and 6 bases stayed unmatched. The CDR3 extends over 15 amino acids. CDR3: CASSRTGDYNYGYTF. For the CDR3, the DNA is TGTGCCAGCAGTCGGACAGGGGATTATAACTATGGCTACACCTTC. Drawing the rest from reference TRBV7-9 and TRBJ1-2, the complete variable domain is DTGVSQNPRHKITKRGQNVTFRCDPISEHNRLYWYRQTLGQGPEFLTYFQNEAQLEKSRLLSDRFSAERPKGSFSTLEIQRTEQGDSAMYLCASSRTGDYNYGYTFGSGTRLTVV.

This sequence joins TRBV4-3 and TRBJ2-7, with D possibly TRBD1 on 5 matching bases. The germline gives CDR1 LGHNA, CDR2 YSLEER. The CDR3 covers 16 residues. V was pared by 0 bases and J by 4 bases, with 16 bases between. The CDR3 DNA reads as TGCGCCAGCAGCCAAGAAAGGGGCAGGGCCGGGTACGAGCAGTACTTC. This sequence encodes CASSQERGRAGYEQYF.

The chain is built from TRBV5-1 and TRBJ2-1; D gene unclear. The germline V gene has CDR1 SGHRS and CDR2 YFSETQ. The CDR3 loop spans 16 amino acids. Trimming stripped 1 base from V and 8 bases from J, with 19 bases between. Written as DNA, the CDR3 is TGCGCCAGCAGCTTGCGTGCGGTTCCCCCTGCGGATGAGCAGTTCTTC. It codes for CASSLRAVPPADEQFF.

The chain carries TRBV6-6 and TRBJ2-1; D is undetermined. There are 12 residues in the CDR3. Trimming cost V 0 bases and J 7 bases, with 4 bases left between them. Germline CDR1 reads MNHNY; CDR2 reads SVGAGI (reference sequence). The CDR3 coding sequence is TGTGCCAGCAGTTACTCCTTAAATGAGCAGTTCTTC. This encodes CASSYSLNEQFF.

This chain joins TRBV7-2 and TRBJ2-3; 10 nucleotides match TRBD2. CDR3 length: 14 amino acids. The junction had 3 bases not matched to a gene; V was cut back by 5 bases and J by 4 bases. Germline V gene data show CDR1 as SGHTA and CDR2 as FQGNSA. The CDR3 bases are TGTGCCAGCAGCAAGGGACTAGCGTCAGATACGCAGTATTTT. Protein: CASSKGLASDTQYF.

With respect to this clone: An end of the junction differs from the germline gene, which may be a read error. The chain joins TRBV27 to TRBJ2-1, with 8 bases lining up with TRBD1. The CDR3 runs to 12 residues. Germline-derived CDR1 and CDR2 are MNHEY and SMNVEV (reference sequence). CDR3 amino acids: CASSSVTGEPLF. CDR3 nucleotide sequence: TGTGCCAGCAGTTCGGTGACAGGGGAACCGCTCTTC.

The chain is built from TRBV2 and TRBJ1-5, with 10 bases that match TRBD1. The CDR3 runs to 13 residues. J lost 3 bases, V lost 9 bases, and 2 bases had no gene match. In germline, CDR1 is SNHLY, CDR2 FYNNEI. The CDR3 DNA follows: TGTGCCAGTGGACAGGGGGACAATCAGCCCCAGCATTTT. Its protein is CASGQGDNQPQHF. Complete variable domain (other parts from reference TRBV2 and TRBJ1-5): EPEVTQTPSHQVTQMGQEVILRCVPISNHLYFYWYRQILGQKVEFLVSFYNNEISEKSEIFDDQFSVERPDGSNFTLKIRSTKLEDSAMYFCASGQGDNQPQHFGDGTRLSIL.

This rearrangement joins TRBV5-6 to TRBJ2-1; 9 positions match TRBD1. The CDR3 extends over 14 amino acids. V lost 4 bases, J lost 4 bases, and 3 bases stayed unmatched. Germline V gene data show CDR1 as SGHDT and CDR2 as YYEEEE. The CDR3: CASSRDRVYNEQFF. The CDR3 bases are TGTGCCAGCAGCCGGGACAGGGTTTACAATGAGCAGTTCTTC.

The chain combines TRBV5-1 with TRBJ2-1; D unresolved. This CDR3 spans 14 amino acids. The V end lost 7 bases, the J end lost 3 bases, and 14 bases lay between the germline ends. Looked up from germline, CDR1 is SGHRS and CDR2 is YFSETQ. The chain's CDR3 is CASAVAEFYNEQFF. CDR3 DNA sequence: TGCGCCAGCGCCGTGGCGGAATTCTACAATGAGCAGTTCTTC.

V and J are TRBV5-1 and TRBJ1-6; 7 bases agree with TRBD1. V gave up 2 bases and J gave up 0 bases; unmatched junction bases: 5. Germline V gene lookup returns CDR1 SGHRS and CDR2 YFSETQ. CDR3 length equals 17 residues. In DNA form, the CDR3 reads TGCGCCAGCAGCTTTGGACAGGTGAACTCCTATAATTCACCCCTCCACTTT. This codes for CASSFGQVNSYNSPLHF.

The chain couples TRBV6-6 to TRBJ1-2; no clear D. V lost 4 bases, J lost 6 bases, and 18 bases lay in between. Germline-derived CDR1 and CDR2 are MNHNY and SVGAGI (reference sequence). The CDR3 sequence is 15 residues long. This chain's CDR3 is CASSLLVEEANGYTF. The CDR3 coding sequence is TGTGCCAGCAGTTTACTCGTGGAGGAAGCGAATGGCTACACCTTC.

This chain joins TRBV15 and TRBJ1-2; D might be TRBD1 (6 bases). From germline, CDR1 is LNHNV and CDR2 YYDKDF (reference sequence). V was trimmed by 1 base and J by 4 bases, leaving 10 bases between them. The CDR3 covers 14 residues. The DNA of the CDR3 is TGTGCCACCAGCAGAGCCGGACAGCTCTATGGCTACACCTTC. It codes for CATSRAGQLYGYTF.

This clone came up a few times. This chain connects TRBV30 to TRBJ1-4, with 11 bases fitting TRBD1. Germline V CDR1 and CDR2: GTSNPN, SVGIG (reference sequence). J gave up 7 bases and V 2 bases, and 3 bases lay outside the gene matches. This CDR3 is 14 amino acids long. CDR3 residues: CAWSRGQGGEKLFF. CDR3 coding DNA: TGTGCCTGGAGTCGGGGACAGGGGGGTGAAAAACTGTTTTTT.

This chain links TRBV29-1 with TRBJ2-5; 8 positions match TRBD2. CDR1 is SQVTM and CDR2 is ANQGSEA in the germline V gene. CDR3 length: 14 residues. V shed 4 bases and J 5 bases; nucleotides not matched to a gene: 9. This CDR3 reads CSVAGSRGGETQYF. In nucleotides, the CDR3 is TGCAGCGTTGCAGGATCCCGGGGGGGGGAGACCCAGTACTTC.